The 30 T cell receptor beta chains presented below share a single source sample, sequenced in a study of T cell responses to AZD1222 COVID-19 vaccine (dated by TCRdb to the early 2020s). The meaning of the sample's time point label: about 28 days (+/-7) after the second vaccine dose. To prepare the library, the immunoSEQ multiplex PCR assay was applied. TCRdb provides this immuneACCESS table in a form limited to in-frame rearrangements. Some clones are lacking; in checked studies, under half of them reflect an unresolved V gene, and why the rest are absent is not known. Present in this sample are 150,000 or so clones, under 95% of which were seen just once. Around 0.99% of the sample is held by the ten biggest clonotypes. This sample comprised peripheral blood, obtained 28 days after the second AZD1222 dose. Receptors originate from an adult who received the AZD1222 COVID-19 vaccine.

The rearrangement uses TRBV7-8 and TRBJ2-2; D not certain. Germline V CDR1 and CDR2: SGHVS, FQNEAQ. The CDR3 is made up of 12 amino acids. With 7 bases removed from V and 5 bases from J, the gap between germline ends came to 8 bases. This CDR3 is CASNRLTGELFF. In DNA form, the CDR3 reads TGTGCCAGCAACCGTCTAACCGGGGAGCTGTTTTTT.

The chain is built from TRBV11-2 and TRBJ2-7; D remains unclear. Germline lookup yields CDR1 SGHAT and CDR2 FQNNGV. The CDR3 is 11 residues long. V shed 5 bases and J shed 2 bases, with 4 bases lying between them. The CDR3 region has the DNA TGTGCCAGCAGCCTAACCTACGAGCAGTACTTC. This gives the protein CASSLTYEQYF.

The CDR3 bases are TGCGCCAGCAGCCAAGAGGGACTAGCGGGTTACGAGCAGTACTTC. Its protein product is CASSQEGLAGYEQYF. The V gene is TRBV4-1, the J gene TRBJ2-7; 12 bases fit TRBD2. J lost 4 bases, V lost 0 bases, and 1 base had no gene match. CDR1 and CDR2 (germline): MGHRA, YSYEKL. The CDR3 sequence is 15 residues long.

J is TRBJ2-3 and V is TRBV3-1 (or the pseudogene TRBV3-2), with 7 positions matching TRBD1. The CDR3 consists of 15 residues. Germline trimming cut 5 bases from V and 3 bases from J; bases unmatched to any gene: 8. Germline assignment: CDR1 LGHDT and CDR2 YNNKEL (reference sequence). Written as DNA, the CDR3 is TGTGCCAGCAGCTACGACAGGGTCCTAACAGATACGCAGTATTTT. The encoded protein is CASSYDRVLTDTQYF.

In this sample, this clone turned up once. Distinct nucleotide sequences in the sample also encode this CDR3. This chain's CDR3 is CASSSQGAGTEAFF. The CDR3 DNA sequence: TGCGCCAGCAGCTCTCAGGGGGCAGGGACTGAAGCTTTCTTT. The rearrangement uses TRBV5-1 and TRBJ1-1, with TRBD1 matching over 8 bases. The V segment lost 3 bases and the J segment 5 bases; nucleotides outside the gene matches: 6. Looked up from germline, CDR1 is SGHRS and CDR2 is YFSETQ. The CDR3 extends over 14 amino acids.

J is TRBJ1-2 and V is TRBV29-1, with 8 bases lining up with TRBD1. Germline lookup yields CDR1 SQVTM and CDR2 ANQGSEA. The CDR3 runs to 13 residues. J lost 4 bases, V lost 8 bases, and 9 bases had no gene match. This CDR3 is CSIRTGSAYGYTF. The CDR3 region has the DNA TGCAGCATCCGGACAGGGTCGGCCTATGGCTACACCTTC.

The rearrangement links TRBV19 to TRBJ1-1, with D perhaps TRBD1 (5 bases). Germline V gene lookup returns CDR1 LNHDA and CDR2 SQIVND (reference sequence). V shed 1 base and J shed 1 base, with 19 bases lying between them. The CDR3 has 18 residues. DNA of the CDR3: TGTGCCAGTAGTATAGGGCGGGGCCTCCGCCTGGGGAACACTGAAGCTTTCTTT. Its translation: CASSIGRGLRLGNTEAFF.

The rearrangement uses TRBV10-3 and TRBJ1-5; TRBD1 matches 8 bases. V dropped 4 bases and J dropped 5; count of bases not matched to a gene: 4. The CDR3 is made up of 14 amino acids. The germline V gene has CDR1 ENHRY and CDR2 SYGVKD. The CDR3 nucleotides read TGTGCCATCAGTGCAGGGGGCGAGGATCAGCCCCAGCATTTT. Translation: CAISAGGEDQPQHF.

The chain carries TRBV2 and TRBJ2-3; TRBD1 or TRBD2 may be the D gene (5 bases each). V was shortened by 7 bases and J by 5 bases, with 13 bases between the two germline ends. CDR1 is SNHLY, CDR2 FYNNEI, per germline. This CDR3 contains 13 residues. CDR3 sequence: CASNRERGDTQYF. CDR3 coding DNA: TGTGCCAGCAACCGAGAGAGGGGAGATACGCAGTATTTT.

The chain combines TRBV5-1 with TRBJ1-6; perhaps TRBD1 as D (5 bases). This CDR3 contains 17 residues. V was clipped by 3 bases and J by 5 bases, with 18 bases between them. CDR1 and CDR2 (germline): SGHRS, YFSETQ. The CDR3, as DNA: TGCGCCAGCAGCTGGGGACCATCAGGGATTAATAATTCACCCCTCCACTTT. Amino acid sequence: CASSWGPSGINNSPLHF.

The chain employs TRBV19 and TRBJ1-2; 9 positions agree with TRBD1. Germline trimming cut 4 bases from V and 0 bases from J; bases unmatched to any gene: 6. The CDR3 runs 16 residues. CDR1 is LNHDA and CDR2 is SQIVND in the germline V gene (reference sequence). Here the CDR3 DNA reads TGTGCCAGTAGTAGATTTGGGACAGGGCCTAACTATGGCTACACCTTC. Its translation is CASSRFGTGPNYGYTF. Full variable domain (rest looked up from reference TRBV19 and TRBJ1-2): DGGITQSPKYLFRKEGQNVTLSCEQNLNHDAMYWYRQDPGQGLRLIYYSQIVNDFQKGDIAEGYSVSREKKESFPLTVTSAQKNPTAFYLCASSRFGTGPNYGYTFGSGTRLTVV.

The genes are TRBV6-6 and TRBJ1-4; D perhaps matches TRBD1 (5 bases). CDR3 length: 15 amino acids. The V and J ends lost 5 bases and 5 bases respectively, with 15 bases between them. Germline V gene sequence: CDR1 MNHNY, CDR2 SVGAGI (reference sequence). The CDR3 sequence: CASSPLKWGNEKLFF. The CDR3 DNA sequence: TGTGCCAGCAGTCCTCTTAAATGGGGGAATGAAAAACTGTTTTTT.

The chain links TRBV2 to TRBJ2-7, with 8 positions matching TRBD2. Trimming at V came to 5 bases and at J to 9 bases, leaving 18 bases not matched to a gene. This CDR3 has 16 amino acids. Per germline, CDR1 SNHLY and CDR2 FYNNEI. The CDR3 spells CASSQTLAGPFKWQYF. CDR3 DNA: TGTGCCAGCAGTCAGACTTTAGCGGGACCCTTTAAATGGCAGTACTTC.

V gene TRBV27 combines with J gene TRBJ1-4, with D possibly TRBD1 on 6 matching bases. The CDR3 is made up of 14 amino acids. Germline V gene data show CDR1 as MNHEY and CDR2 as SMNVEV (reference sequence). V lost 4 bases, J lost 7 bases, and 13 bases lay in between. CDR3 nucleotides: TGTGCCAGCAGTTGGGGCCTAGGGGGTGAAAAACTGTTTTTT. Amino acids: CASSWGLGGEKLFF.

This rearrangement joins TRBV3-1 (or the pseudogene TRBV3-2) to TRBJ1-2; 10 bases are shared with TRBD1. This CDR3 is 16 amino acids long. Germline trimming cut 4 bases from V and 2 bases from J; bases unmatched to any gene: 7. Germline V lookup: CDR1 LGHDT, CDR2 YNNKEL (reference sequence). The CDR3 protein is CASSLNPGQGNYGYTF. Here the CDR3 DNA reads TGTGCCAGCAGCCTTAATCCGGGACAGGGGAACTATGGCTACACCTTC.

The count of this clone is one. This chain joins TRBV14 and TRBJ2-3; 7 bases agree with TRBD1. CDR3 length: 16 residues. With 1 base clipped from V and 2 bases from J, the junction kept 6 bases outside the gene matches. Germline CDR1 is SGHDN and CDR2 is FVKESK. The CDR3 is CASSQGVTGNTDTQYF. The CDR3 DNA reads as TGTGCCAGCAGCCAAGGGGTGACAGGGAACACAGATACGCAGTATTTT.

This rearrangement joins TRBV18 to TRBJ1-6; TRBD1 is a possible D gene (6 bases). Between the trimmed V and J ends, which lost 1 base and 5 bases, there was a span of 9 bases. The CDR3 spans 15 residues. Germline values: CDR1 KGHSH, CDR2 LQKENI. The DNA for the CDR3 is TGTGCCAGCTCACCACTCAGGGGAGATAATTCACCCCTCCACTTT. This gives the protein CASSPLRGDNSPLHF.

In nucleotides, the CDR3 is TGTGCCTGGATTAGGAAAACAGTCGGGCGTGGCTACACCTTC. It encodes CAWIRKTVGRGYTF. The chain has TRBV30 and TRBJ1-2; D call uncertain. Per germline, CDR1 GTSNPN and CDR2 SVGIG (reference sequence). This CDR3 is built from 14 residues. V lost 4 bases, J lost 7 bases, and 19 bases lay in between.

This chain links TRBV29-1 with TRBJ2-5; 9 bases are shared with TRBD1. The CDR3 runs to 13 residues. The ends lost 6 bases at V and 5 bases at J; junction bases unmatched: 7. Germline V gene lookup returns CDR1 SQVTM and CDR2 ANQGSEA. CDR3 in DNA: TGCAGCGTAACTACAGGGGGCGAGGAGACCCAGTACTTC. Protein product: CSVTTGGEETQYF.

The chain uses TRBV27 and TRBJ2-7, with 8 bases identical to TRBD1. V trimming: 7 bases; J trimming: 6 bases; junction bases outside the gene matches: 5. Germline assignment: CDR1 MNHEY and CDR2 SMNVEV (reference sequence). The CDR3 contains 12 residues. The CDR3 DNA sequence: TGTGCCAGCACTAGGACAGGGCTCGAGCAGTACTTC. It is translated as CASTRTGLEQYF.

This clone was found a few times. The chain recombines TRBV28 with TRBJ1-1; no clear D. Deletions cut 7 bases from V and 7 bases from J, with 13 bases between. CDR1 and CDR2 (germline): MDHEN, SYDVKM. The CDR3 length is 12 residues. The CDR3 loop is CASISVASEAFF. The CDR3 nucleotides are TGTGCCAGCATCAGCGTCGCCAGTGAAGCTTTCTTT.

The chain couples TRBV5-1 to TRBJ1-2, with D possibly TRBD1 on 5 matching bases. Trimming removed 2 bases at V and 2 bases at J, with 10 bases between. This CDR3 is 14 amino acids long. CDR1 and CDR2 from the germline V gene are SGHRS and YFSETQ. The CDR3 sequence is CASSFGGDNYGYTF. The CDR3 DNA reads as TGCGCCAGCAGCTTTGGTGGGGACAACTATGGCTACACCTTC.

The rearrangement links TRBV30 to TRBJ2-5; D gene uncertain. Trimming removed 0 bases from V and 4 bases from J, with 3 bases in between. The CDR3 runs to 11 residues. Germline loops: CDR1 GTSNPN, CDR2 SVGIG (reference sequence). CDR3 DNA: TGTGCCTGGAGTGTCCCAGAGACCCAGTACTTC. Its translation is CAWSVPETQYF.

The V call is TRBV28, the J call TRBJ1-2; 12 bases are a match to TRBD1. The CDR3 runs to 17 residues. The V segment lost 4 bases and the J segment 4 bases; nucleotides outside the gene matches: 10. Germline CDR1 is MDHEN and CDR2 is SYDVKM. This chain's CDR3 is CASSSPGTGGGGYGYTF. As DNA, the CDR3 is TGTGCCAGCAGTTCCCCCGGGACAGGGGGCGGTGGCTATGGCTACACCTTC.

V and J are TRBV11-2 and TRBJ1-4; D may be TRBD1 (5 bases). V lost 2 bases to trimming and J lost 3 bases, with 10 bases between them. This CDR3 region has 15 residues. CDR1 and CDR2 (germline): SGHAT, FQNNGV. CDR3 sequence (DNA): TGTGCCAGCAGCTTAAACCAAGGGGCTAATGAAAAACTGTTTTTT. Translating it yields CASSLNQGANEKLFF.

This chain links TRBV5-1 with TRBJ2-5; 14 bases are shared with TRBD2. The J segment lost 1 base and the V segment lost 3 bases, leaving 8 bases of the junction unmatched. Germline assignment: CDR1 SGHRS and CDR2 YFSETQ. This CDR3 is built from 18 residues. The CDR3 here is CASSSGGLAGGLQETQYF. The CDR3 DNA is TGCGCCAGCAGCTCAGGCGGACTAGCGGGAGGCCTCCAAGAGACCCAGTACTTC.

The rearrangement links TRBV7-8 to TRBJ1-1; D is unresolved. CDR1 and CDR2 (germline): SGHVS, FQNEAQ. The V and J ends lost 1 base and 2 bases respectively, with 5 bases between them. This CDR3 spans 13 amino acids. CDR3 sequence reads: CASSLVPNTEAFF. In DNA form, the CDR3 reads TGTGCCAGCAGCTTAGTTCCCAACACTGAAGCTTTCTTT.

The chain uses TRBV5-1 and TRBJ1-1; D unresolved. Germline CDR1 is SGHRS and CDR2 is YFSETQ. CDR3 length: 12 amino acids. The germline V and J ends were trimmed by 0 bases and 10 bases, with 10 bases remaining between them. As DNA, the CDR3 is TGCGCCAGCAGCTTGGATGGACCAGGAGCTTTCTTT. Translating gives CASSLDGPGAFF.

J is TRBJ1-1 and V is TRBV5-1; 9 nucleotides agree with TRBD1. The V and J ends lost 9 bases and 6 bases, in that order; junction bases with no gene match: 12. CDR3 length: 14 residues. Germline CDR1 and CDR2: SGHRS and YFSETQ. CDR3 nucleotide sequence: TGCGCCACACGACAGACAGGGGGATCTTCTGAAGCTTTCTTT. It yields the protein CATRQTGGSSEAFF.

This clone was found a few times. The rearrangement joins TRBV19 to TRBJ1-5; D not resolved. Germline-derived CDR1 and CDR2 are LNHDA and SQIVND (reference sequence). The length of the CDR3 is 15 residues. Trimming pared 1 base from V and 10 bases from J, leaving 17 bases between. DNA for the CDR3: TGTGCCAGTAGTATAGGTTCGTTCGAGCGCCACCCCCAGCATTTT. The encoded protein is CASSIGSFERHPQHF.